Each of the 27 T cell receptor beta chains below was sequenced from the same sample in a study of cytomegalovirus exposure and HLA in healthy donors. The PCR employed 60 Vbeta primers together with 13 Jbeta primers. Generated by immunoSEQ multiplex PCR, the TCRdb table keeps only in-frame clones and is missing some. The sample has 150,000 to 200,000 clones; 10% to 15% are singletons. Source material: PBMCs. The receptors shown here come from a man between 45 and 60 years old in good health and CMV-seropositive.

This clone was observed a handful of times. J is TRBJ1-1 and V is TRBV18; D call uncertain. This CDR3 is 14 amino acids long. Germline CDR1 and CDR2: KGHSH and LQKENI. The V end was cut by 3 bases, the J end by 1 base, with 9 bases between. The CDR3 bases are TGTGCCAGCTCACCGGGCCGTACGAACACTGAAGCTTTCTTT. This gives the protein CASSPGRTNTEAFF.

CDR3 sequence: CASSYQYEAFF. The CDR3 DNA sequence: TGTGCCAGCAGTTACCAGTATGAAGCTTTCTTT. The chain recombines TRBV6-5 with TRBJ1-1; D is undetermined. This CDR3 has 11 amino acids. The V gene lost 2 bases and the J gene lost 7 bases, with 5 bases spanning the gap. CDR1 MNHEY and CDR2 SVGAGI come from the germline V gene.

The chain recombines TRBV7-2 with TRBJ2-1; tentative D call: TRBD2 (6 bases). Trimming stripped 6 bases from V and 9 bases from J, with 12 bases between. Germline assignment: CDR1 SGHTA and CDR2 FQGNSA. This CDR3 spans 12 amino acids. The CDR3 reads CASRTGGTEQFF. CDR3 in DNA: TGTGCCAGCAGAACCGGGGGAACTGAGCAGTTCTTC.

This clone has more than one count but fewer than ten. Within the sample, other DNA sequences also encode this same CDR3. The rearrangement joins TRBV18 to TRBJ1-1; D is uncertain. The V gene lost 3 bases and the J gene lost 1 base, with 9 bases spanning the gap. CDR1 and CDR2 (germline): KGHSH, LQKENI. This CDR3 has 14 residues. CDR3 region: CASSPLPGNTEAFF. DNA for the CDR3: TGTGCCAGCTCACCCCTGCCGGGGAACACTGAAGCTTTCTTT.

This clone was picked up a small number of times. J is TRBJ1-1 and V is TRBV7-9; a weak D match, TRBD1 (5 bases). CDR3 length: 14 amino acids. V was trimmed by 1 base and J by 3 bases, leaving 9 bases between them. Germline V gene lookup returns CDR1 SEHNR and CDR2 FQNEAQ (reference sequence). The CDR3, as DNA: TGTGCCAGCAGCTTAGGAGGAGGGGACACTGAAGCTTTCTTT. This sequence encodes CASSLGGGDTEAFF. The entire variable domain, with the rest obtained from reference TRBV7-9 and TRBJ1-1, is as follows: DTGVSQNPRHKITKRGQNVTFRCDPISEHNRLYWYRQTLGQGPEFLTYFQNEAQLEKSRLLSDRFSAERPKGSFSTLEIQRTEQGDSAMYLCASSLGGGDTEAFFGQGTRLTVV.

This clone was seen more than once but under ten times. In DNA, the CDR3 is TGTGCCAGTAGTATAGCACAGAACTATGGCTACACCTTC. Amino acid sequence: CASSIAQNYGYTF. The genes are TRBV19 and TRBJ1-2, with D unresolved. Trimming stripped 1 base from V and 2 bases from J, with 5 bases between. CDR1 and CDR2 from the germline V gene are LNHDA and SQIVND (reference sequence). The CDR3 has 13 residues.

This clone came up a few times. The chain recombines TRBV5-1 with TRBJ2-1; TRBD1 matches 7 bases. The CDR3 is 14 residues long. J lost 2 bases, V lost 4 bases, and 3 bases had no gene match. Germline-derived CDR1 and CDR2 are SGHRS and YFSETQ. The CDR3 region is CASSKGATYNEQFF. In DNA form, the CDR3 reads TGCGCCAGCAGCAAGGGGGCCACCTACAATGAGCAGTTCTTC.

This clone turned up a few times. The V and J genes are TRBV18 and TRBJ1-1; 7 bases match TRBD1. This CDR3 is built from 16 residues. The V segment lost 3 bases and the J segment 3 bases; nucleotides outside the gene matches: 10. Looked up from germline, CDR1 is KGHSH and CDR2 is LQKENI. CDR3 DNA: TGTGCCAGCTCACCCCTTACCGACAGGGAGGACACTGAAGCTTTCTTT. This gives the protein CASSPLTDREDTEAFF.

As regards this clone: The sample carries other DNA sequences with the same CDR3. The V and J genes are TRBV27 and TRBJ2-2, with 11 bases lining up with TRBD2. The CDR3 has 18 amino acids. V was pared by 5 bases and J by 6 bases, with 14 bases of the junction left unmatched. The germline V gene has CDR1 MNHEY and CDR2 SMNVEV (reference sequence). CDR3 nucleotides: TGTGCCAGCAGTACCCGGGGTAGCGGGGGGGTCAAAGCCGGGGAGCTGTTTTTT. Encoded protein: CASSTRGSGGVKAGELFF.

This clone has a handful of counts. The V gene is TRBV9, the J gene TRBJ2-7, with 9 nucleotides matching TRBD1. This CDR3 contains 16 residues. V gave up 7 bases and J gave up 2 bases; unmatched junction bases: 13. Germline values: CDR1 SGDLS, CDR2 YYNGEE. CDR3: CASLKHEQGATYEQYV. The CDR3 nucleotides are TGTGCCAGCCTTAAACACGAACAGGGGGCGACCTACGAGCAGTACGTC.

V and J are TRBV5-1 and TRBJ2-1, with TRBD2 matching over 10 bases. This CDR3 has 15 amino acids. The V and J ends lost 5 bases and 4 bases, in that order; junction bases with no gene match: 6. Germline V CDR1 and CDR2: SGHRS, YFSETQ. The CDR3 is CASRVAGGVYNEQFF. The CDR3 DNA is TGCGCCAGCAGGGTAGCGGGGGGCGTTTACAATGAGCAGTTCTTC.

The V and J genes are TRBV28 and TRBJ1-1, with unresolved D. V lost 4 bases to trimming and J lost 6 bases, with 15 bases between them. Germline loops: CDR1 MDHEN, CDR2 SYDVKM. There are 14 residues in the CDR3. In DNA form, the CDR3 reads TGTGCCAGCAGTTCGCCCGGGGAGGCCGCTGAAGCTTTCTTT. Protein product: CASSSPGEAAEAFF.

CDR3 sequence (DNA): TGTGCCAGCAGCTTAGTTTTGGCGGGGGGATTCACAGATACGCAGTATTTT. Translated: CASSLVLAGGFTDTQYF. V gene TRBV11-3 combines with J gene TRBJ2-3; 8 bases line up with TRBD2. This CDR3 spans 17 amino acids. J gave up 2 bases and V 1 base, and 8 bases lay outside the gene matches. The germline gives CDR1 SGHNT, CDR2 YENEEA.

This clone has just one count. The rearrangement joins TRBV18 to TRBJ2-7, with 8 bases lining up with TRBD1. V lost 6 bases, J lost 6 bases, and 7 bases stayed unmatched. Germline CDR1 and CDR2: KGHSH and LQKENI. This CDR3 spans 13 amino acids. CDR3 coding DNA: TGTGCCAGCTCCCAAAGGGGGACAGGCGAGCAGTACGTC. Encoded protein: CASSQRGTGEQYV.

CDR3 bases: TGTGCCAGCAGCCCAGCGGAAGGGTTGAACTCTGGAAACACCATATATTTT. Protein product: CASSPAEGLNSGNTIYF. The rearrangement links TRBV11-3 to TRBJ1-3, with D unclear. The ends were cut back, 5 bases at V and 0 bases at J, with 17 bases in the middle. Germline lookup yields CDR1 SGHNT and CDR2 YENEEA. The CDR3 spans 17 residues.

The CDR3 DNA reads TGTGCCATCAGTGATGACAGCAATGAGCAGTTCTTC. It encodes CAISDDSNEQFF. The chain is built from TRBV10-3 and TRBJ2-1, with a possible D match to TRBD1 (5 bases). The CDR3 covers 12 residues. The V gene's germline CDR1 is ENHRY and CDR2 SYGVKD. V was shortened by 3 bases and J by 6 bases, with 6 bases between the two germline ends.

V gene TRBV12-5 combines with J gene TRBJ1-1; maybe TRBD1 (6 bases). The CDR3 is made up of 13 amino acids. V lost 4 bases to trimming and J lost 11 bases, with 17 bases between them. Germline-derived CDR1 and CDR2 are LGHNT and FRNRAP. The CDR3, as DNA: TGTGCTAGTGGTTCTTCGACTGACAGGAAGGCTTTCTTT. Encoded protein: CASGSSTDRKAFF.

The V and J genes are TRBV30 and TRBJ2-5, with TRBD2 matching 9 bases. The CDR3 is 14 amino acids. Germline loops: CDR1 GTSNPN, CDR2 SVGIG (reference sequence). V trimming: 0 bases; J trimming: 9 bases; junction bases outside the gene matches: 8. CDR3: CAWSVLASGAAQYF. The DNA for the CDR3 is TGTGCCTGGAGTGTACTGGCTAGCGGGGCGGCCCAGTACTTC.

In this sample, this clone turned up a few times. V is TRBV7-2 and J is TRBJ2-6; 8 nucleotides match TRBD1. With 5 bases clipped from V and 2 bases from J, the junction kept 2 bases outside the gene matches. The CDR3 length is 15 residues. The germline V gene has CDR1 SGHTA and CDR2 FQGNSA. The CDR3 loop is CASSATGAGANVLTF. The CDR3 DNA reads as TGTGCCAGCAGCGCGACAGGGGCTGGGGCCAACGTCCTGACTTTC. The variable domain in full, completed from reference TRBV7-2 and TRBJ2-6, reads GAGVSQSPSNKVTEKGKDVELRCDPISGHTALYWYRQSLGQGLEFLIYFQGNSAPDKSGLPSDRFSAERTGGSVSTLTIQRTQQEDSAVYLCASSATGAGANVLTFGAGSRLTVL.

DNA for the CDR3: TGCAGCGTTTCCCCCGGGAGGGAGACCCAGTACTTC. As protein: CSVSPGRETQYF. V is TRBV29-1 and J is TRBJ2-5; 7 bases are shared with TRBD2. Germline V gene lookup returns CDR1 SQVTM and CDR2 ANQGSEA. Trimming took 5 bases from V and 5 from J; bases not matched to a gene: 5. This CDR3 region has 12 residues.

About this clone: An end of the junction differs from the germline gene, which may be a read error. The rearrangement links TRBV7-8 to TRBJ2-1; 8 bases are a match to TRBD2. From germline, CDR1 is SGHVS and CDR2 FQNEAQ. The CDR3 is 12 residues long. The CDR3 DNA follows: TGTGCCAGCACCTCCGGGACAAGCGGGGGACTCTTC. It encodes CASTSGTSGGLF.

This clone was seen only a few times. The chain is built from TRBV7-8 and TRBJ2-1; TRBD2 aligns across 13 bases. Unmatched junction bases numbered 10, after V lost 4 bases and J lost 10 bases. Germline loops: CDR1 SGHVS, CDR2 FQNEAQ. The CDR3 loop spans 16 amino acids. CDR3 DNA sequence: TGTGCCAGCAGCTCGTCACTAGCGGGGGGGCCAAGAGAGCAGTTCTTC. This translates into CASSSSLAGGPREQFF.

V usage is TRBV19 and J usage is TRBJ2-3; D gene ambiguous. Germline V gene data show CDR1 as LNHDA and CDR2 as SQIVND (reference sequence). The CDR3 totals 13 residues. V was cut by 5 bases and J by 3 bases, with 9 bases left in between. The CDR3 loop reads CASSRPGTDTQYF. Written as DNA, the CDR3 is TGTGCCAGTAGTCGCCCCGGTACAGATACGCAGTATTTT. Full variable domain (rest looked up from reference TRBV19 and TRBJ2-3): DGGITQSPKYLFRKEGQNVTLSCEQNLNHDAMYWYRQDPGQGLRLIYYSQIVNDFQKGDIAEGYSVSREKKESFPLTVTSAQKNPTAFYLCASSRPGTDTQYFGPGTRLTVL.

This clone came up a few times. This chain uses TRBV9 with TRBJ2-1; D gene ambiguous. Trimming stripped 2 bases from V and 0 bases from J, with 15 bases between. This CDR3 comprises 17 residues. The germline CDR1 and CDR2 sequences are SGDLS and YYNGEE. The CDR3 sequence: CASSVVQAPSSYNEQFF. The CDR3 region has the DNA TGTGCCAGCAGCGTGGTCCAAGCCCCTAGCTCCTACAATGAGCAGTTCTTC.

This clone has more than one count but fewer than ten. The chain couples TRBV7-2 to TRBJ1-1; D gene ambiguous. The length of the CDR3 is 15 residues. Per germline, CDR1 SGHTA and CDR2 FQGNSA. V lost 6 bases, J lost 5 bases, and 19 bases lay in between. The CDR3, as DNA: TGTGCCAGCAGTTTCTATGACCCGGGAAGGACTGAAGCTTTCTTT. Residues: CASSFYDPGRTEAFF.

This clone was seen a few times. The chain has TRBV5-1 and TRBJ2-3, with 8 positions matching TRBD2. J gave up 2 bases and V 2 bases, and 4 bases lay outside the gene matches. This CDR3 comprises 15 residues. Looked up from germline, CDR1 is SGHRS and CDR2 is YFSETQ. The CDR3 loop is CASSFSGDHTDTQYF. CDR3 in DNA: TGCGCCAGCAGCTTTAGCGGGGACCACACAGATACGCAGTATTTT.

This clone turned up a few times. The gene calls are TRBV10-3 and TRBJ1-1; D is uncertain. Trimming removed 3 bases from V and 1 base from J, with 6 bases in between. CDR1 is ENHRY, CDR2 SYGVKD, per germline. This CDR3 has 13 residues. CDR3 bases: TGTGCCATCAGTGATGGCAGGAACACTGAAGCTTTCTTT. Amino acid sequence: CAISDGRNTEAFF.